This entry lists 13 T cell receptor beta chains sequenced from one sample in a study of blood T cell repertoires in COVID-19. The repertoire was sequenced with immunoSEQ multiplex PCR; TCRdb's copy has only in-frame clones and lacks some. The table includes 200,000 to 300,000 clones, 90% detected once. Sequencing was carried out using PBMCs or T cells enriched from blood (not recorded which). The source of these receptors is a man aged 45-60 years who had been exposed to COVID-19.

The chain recombines TRBV5-1 with TRBJ2-1; 9 nucleotides agree with TRBD1. J was trimmed by 6 bases and V by 4 bases; bases with no gene match: 5. Per the germline V gene, CDR1 is SGHRS and CDR2 is YFSETQ. This CDR3 spans 14 amino acids. CDR3 sequence (DNA): TGCGCCAGCAGCGGGGGACAGGGTTTCAATGAGCAGTTCTTC. Encoded protein: CASSGGQGFNEQFF.

This chain connects TRBV6-6 to TRBJ1-2, with TRBD1 matching over 8 bases. Germline V gives CDR1 MNHNY, CDR2 SVGAGI (reference sequence). J lost 6 bases, V lost 4 bases, and 4 bases had no gene match. The CDR3 sequence is 13 residues long. CDR3 coding DNA: TGTGCCAGCAGTTCCCCAGGGGGCGATGGCTACACCTTC. Amino acids: CASSSPGGDGYTF.

The gene calls are TRBV19 and TRBJ2-1; TRBD1 aligns across 7 bases. The CDR3 length is 16 residues. In germline, CDR1 is LNHDA, CDR2 SQIVND (reference sequence). V trimming: 5 bases; J trimming: 5 bases; junction bases outside the gene matches: 12. CDR3 sequence: CASSFPLGQRHNEQFF. In DNA, the CDR3 is TGTGCCAGTAGTTTCCCGCTGGGACAGCGGCACAATGAGCAGTTCTTC.

The chain uses TRBV19 and TRBJ2-7, with D maybe TRBD1 (5 bases). This CDR3 has 13 amino acids. Germline V CDR1 and CDR2: LNHDA, SQIVND (reference sequence). The V gene lost 5 bases and the J gene lost 2 bases, with 10 bases spanning the gap. CDR3: CASSWGTTYEQYF. The CDR3 DNA reads TGTGCCAGTAGTTGGGGCACAACCTACGAGCAGTACTTC. The entire variable domain, with the rest obtained from reference TRBV19 and TRBJ2-7, is as follows: DGGITQSPKYLFRKEGQNVTLSCEQNLNHDAMYWYRQDPGQGLRLIYYSQIVNDFQKGDIAEGYSVSREKKESFPLTVTSAQKNPTAFYLCASSWGTTYEQYFGPGTRLTVT.

This clone was detected only a few times. This rearrangement joins TRBV18 to TRBJ1-3, with TRBD1 identical over 8 bases. CDR3 length equals 16 residues. With 3 bases clipped from V and 3 bases from J, the junction kept 7 bases outside the gene matches. Germline CDR1 reads KGHSH; CDR2 reads LQKENI. The CDR3: CASSPGQGRIGNTIYF. CDR3 DNA: TGTGCCAGCTCACCCGGACAGGGTCGAATTGGAAACACCATATATTTT.

CDR3 residues: CASSQETSGGADTQYF. CDR3 nucleotide sequence: TGCGCCAGCAGCCAAGAGACTAGCGGGGGGGCAGATACGCAGTATTTT. V usage is TRBV4-1 and J usage is TRBJ2-3; 14 nucleotides agree with TRBD2. Trimming took 0 bases from V and 4 from J; bases not matched to a gene: 0. Germline V CDR1 and CDR2: MGHRA, YSYEKL. The CDR3 length is 16 residues.

The chain carries TRBV5-6 and TRBJ1-2; 8 bases align to TRBD1. The V and J ends lost 6 bases and 5 bases, in that order; junction bases with no gene match: 15. This CDR3 has 16 amino acids. In germline, CDR1 is SGHDT, CDR2 YYEEEE. The CDR3 loop is CASTSYGQGFTYGYTF. The CDR3 bases are TGTGCCAGCACCTCGTATGGACAGGGATTTACGTATGGCTACACCTTC. Supplemented by reference TRBV5-6 and TRBJ1-2, the full variable domain reads DAGVTQSPTHLIKTRGQQVTLRCSPKSGHDTVSWYQQALGQGPQFIFQYYEEEERQRGNFPDRFSGHQFPNYSSELNVNALLLGDSALYLCASTSYGQGFTYGYTFGSGTRLTVV.

The rearrangement links TRBV2 to TRBJ2-4, with TRBD2 as a possible D gene (6 bases). The ends were cut back, 2 bases at V and 1 base at J, with 9 bases in the middle. This CDR3 is 15 amino acids long. Germline CDR1 and CDR2: SNHLY and FYNNEI. As DNA, the CDR3 is TGTGCCAGCAGTGAATCGGGGGTGGCCAAAAACATTCAGTACTTC. Translation gives CASSESGVAKNIQYF. The variable domain in full, completed from reference TRBV2 and TRBJ2-4, reads EPEVTQTPSHQVTQMGQEVILRCVPISNHLYFYWYRQILGQKVEFLVSFYNNEISEKSEIFDDQFSVERPDGSNFTLKIRSTKLEDSAMYFCASSESGVAKNIQYFGAGTRLSVL.

The chain recombines TRBV7-2 with TRBJ1-5; weak D call: TRBD1 (5 bases). The germline V and J ends were trimmed by 3 bases and 4 bases, with 7 bases remaining between them. Germline-derived CDR1 and CDR2 are SGHTA and FQGNSA. The CDR3 spans 13 residues. The CDR3: CASSLTANQPQHF. For the CDR3, the DNA is TGTGCCAGCAGCTTGACAGCAAATCAGCCCCAGCATTTT.

The V and J genes are TRBV4-2 and TRBJ1-5; D call uncertain. V lost 0 bases, J lost 3 bases, and 18 bases lay in between. Germline CDR1 and CDR2: LGHNA and YNFKEQ. The CDR3 is made up of 18 amino acids. As DNA, the CDR3 is TGTGCCAGCAGCCAAGATTGGGCGAGTGCGCGGGACAATCAGCCCCAGCATTTT. Protein sequence: CASSQDWASARDNQPQHF.

V gene TRBV28 combines with J gene TRBJ2-1; TRBD2 matches at 11 bases. Germline CDR1 is MDHEN and CDR2 is SYDVKM. CDR3 length: 19 residues. The trim removed 1 base at V and 5 bases at J, leaving 13 bases unmatched. Here the CDR3 reads CASSLYQPSTSGVNNEQFF. CDR3 coding DNA: TGTGCCAGCAGTTTATACCAACCCTCGACTAGCGGGGTCAACAATGAGCAGTTCTTC.

V is TRBV28 and J is TRBJ1-4; no clear D. Trimming removed 4 bases from V and 5 bases from J, with 14 bases in between. Germline V gene sequence: CDR1 MDHEN, CDR2 SYDVKM. This CDR3 has 15 residues. DNA for the CDR3: TGTGCCAGCAGTTCCGAATACCGAGGCAATGAAAAACTGTTTTTT. The encoded protein is CASSSEYRGNEKLFF.

CDR3 nucleotide sequence: TGTGCCAGCAGCACAGGGACAGGATATGGGGGCGAAAAACTGTTTTTT. Its protein product is CASSTGTGYGGEKLFF. This chain links TRBV9 with TRBJ1-4; TRBD1 matches 8 bases. CDR1 and CDR2 (germline): SGDLS, YYNGEE. There are 16 residues in the CDR3. With V trimmed by 4 bases and J by 8 bases, 13 bases remained unmatched.